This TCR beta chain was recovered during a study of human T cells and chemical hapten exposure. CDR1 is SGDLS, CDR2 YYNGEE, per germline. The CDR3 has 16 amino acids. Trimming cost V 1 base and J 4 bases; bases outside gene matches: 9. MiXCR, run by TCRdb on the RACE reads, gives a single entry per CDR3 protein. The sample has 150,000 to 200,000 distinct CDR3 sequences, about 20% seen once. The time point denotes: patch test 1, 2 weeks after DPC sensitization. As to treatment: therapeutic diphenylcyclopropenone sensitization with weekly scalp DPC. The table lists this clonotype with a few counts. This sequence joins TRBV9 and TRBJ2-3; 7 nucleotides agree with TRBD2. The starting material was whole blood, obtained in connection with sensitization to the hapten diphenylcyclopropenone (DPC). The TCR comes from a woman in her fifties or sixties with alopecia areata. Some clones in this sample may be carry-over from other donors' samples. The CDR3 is CASSVLGGSGSDTQYF. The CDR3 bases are TGTGCCAGCAGCGTATTAGGCGGGAGCGGGTCAGATACGCAGTATTTT.